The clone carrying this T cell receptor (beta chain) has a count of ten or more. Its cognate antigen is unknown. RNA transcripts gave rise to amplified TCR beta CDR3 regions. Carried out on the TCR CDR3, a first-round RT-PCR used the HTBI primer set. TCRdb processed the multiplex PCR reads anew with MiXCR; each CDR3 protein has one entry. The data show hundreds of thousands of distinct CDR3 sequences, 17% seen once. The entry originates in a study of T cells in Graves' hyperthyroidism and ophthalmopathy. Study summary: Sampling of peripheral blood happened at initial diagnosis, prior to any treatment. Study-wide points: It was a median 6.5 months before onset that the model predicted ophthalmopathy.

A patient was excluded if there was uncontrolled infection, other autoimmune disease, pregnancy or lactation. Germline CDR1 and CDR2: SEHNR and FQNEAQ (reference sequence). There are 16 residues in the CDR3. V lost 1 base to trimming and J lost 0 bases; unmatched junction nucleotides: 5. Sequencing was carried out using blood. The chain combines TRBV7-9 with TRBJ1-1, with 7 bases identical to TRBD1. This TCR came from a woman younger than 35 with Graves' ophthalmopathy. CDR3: CASSLVPTGLNTEAFF. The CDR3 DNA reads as TGTGCCAGCAGCTTAGTGCCGACAGGGTTGAACACTGAAGCTTTCTTT.